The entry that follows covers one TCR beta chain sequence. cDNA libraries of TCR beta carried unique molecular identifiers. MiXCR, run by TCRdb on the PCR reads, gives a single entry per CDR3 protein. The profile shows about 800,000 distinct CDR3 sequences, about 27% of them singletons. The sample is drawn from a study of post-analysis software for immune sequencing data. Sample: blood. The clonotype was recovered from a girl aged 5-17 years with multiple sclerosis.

As DNA, the CDR3 is TGTGCCAGCAGTTACGGGCTAGCGGGGGGGGCCTCACAAGAGACCCAGTACTTC. Its translation: CASSYGLAGGASQETQYF. This rearrangement joins TRBV6-5 to TRBJ2-5, with 12 positions matching TRBD2. CDR1 and CDR2 from the germline V gene are MNHEY and SVGAGI. V gave up 2 bases and J gave up 2 bases; unmatched junction bases: 9. The CDR3 sequence is 18 residues long.